Presented here are 11 T cell receptor beta chains from one specimen sequenced in a study of T cell repertoires in cytomegalovirus infection (dated by TCRdb to between 2019 and 2020). The sample was run on an Illumina HiSeq 1500. The public sequencing data were trimmed at Q25 with fastp and processed into clonotypes with MiXCR by TCRdb, which kept only in-frame beta chains. Every entry covers one CDR3 protein and lists the most common genes and DNA from its rows. This sample lists roughly 230,000 distinct CDR3 sequences; about 12% were detected once. The ten most abundant clones make up 1.5% to 2% of the sample. Sequenced input: PBMCs. The receptor source for this set is a human donor in good health (CMV status not recorded). Some clones in this sample may be carry-over from other donors' samples.

In its sample, this clonotype was seen a few times. This chain connects TRBV20-1 to TRBJ1-1; 8 bases agree with TRBD1. The CDR3 consists of 12 residues. J lost 1 base, V lost 8 bases, and 3 bases had no gene match. CDR1 DFQATT and CDR2 SNEGSKA come from the germline V gene (reference sequence). The CDR3 DNA reads TGCAGTTGCGACAGGGGGAACACTGAAGCTTTCTTT. Protein: CSCDRGNTEAFF.

CDR3 sequence: CASSVQVFTGELFF. The CDR3, as DNA: TGTGCCAGCAGCGTCCAGGTATTCACCGGGGAGCTGTTTTTT. The V and J genes are TRBV6-4 and TRBJ2-2; no clear D gene. Germline CDR1 reads MRHNA; CDR2 reads SNTAGT. This CDR3 is 14 amino acids long. Trimming shortened V by 6 bases and J by 4 bases, and 12 bases separated the two germline ends.

This chain connects TRBV7-6 to TRBJ1-1; 7 bases match TRBD1. V was pared by 5 bases and J by 5 bases, with 2 bases of the junction left unmatched. CDR3 length equals 12 residues. The germline V gene has CDR1 SGHVS and CDR2 FNYEAQ. CDR3 DNA: TGTGCCAGCAGCCAACAGGGGACTGAAGCTTTCTTT. It encodes CASSQQGTEAFF.

This clonotype was counted many times. The V call is TRBV28, the J call TRBJ2-6; D is tentatively TRBD1 or TRBD2 (5 bases each). Trimming removed 6 bases from V and 3 bases from J, with 9 bases in between. The CDR3 spans 14 residues. Looked up from germline, CDR1 is MDHEN and CDR2 is SYDVKM. CDR3: CASSGALGANVLTF. CDR3 bases: TGTGCCAGCAGCGGGGCTCTTGGGGCCAACGTCCTGACTTTC.

This clonotype was counted ten times or more. The rearrangement links TRBV7-3 to TRBJ2-3, with D possibly matching TRBD1 (6 bases). Germline-derived CDR1 and CDR2 are SGHTA and FQGTGA. The CDR3 runs 15 residues. Trimming left V 2 bases short and J 2 bases short, with 11 bases between. CDR3 coding DNA: TGTGCCAGCAGCTTAGAGGGACAAACCACAGATACGCAGTATTTT. Amino acids: CASSLEGQTTDTQYF.

This clonotype was counted at least ten times. The rearrangement links TRBV2 to TRBJ2-2, with no clear D. Per the germline V gene, CDR1 is SNHLY and CDR2 is FYNNEI. The length of the CDR3 is 12 residues. Between the trimmed V and J ends, which lost 5 bases and 3 bases, there was a span of 4 bases. The CDR3 here is CASSMDTGELFF. The DNA for the CDR3 is TGTGCCAGCAGTATGGACACCGGGGAGCTGTTTTTT.

This clonotype appeared many times. The CDR3 DNA follows: TGTGCCAGCAGCTTAGATTGGACTGAAGCTTTCTTT. Translating it yields CASSLDWTEAFF. The rearrangement links TRBV7-2 to TRBJ1-1; the D is unclear. CDR1 is SGHTA and CDR2 is FQGNSA in the germline V gene. Deletions cut 1 base from V and 5 bases from J, with 5 bases between. The CDR3 has 12 residues.

This clonotype was found many times. The chain has TRBV12-5 and TRBJ1-5; a weak D match, TRBD1 (5 bases). The CDR3 is 19 amino acids. V was trimmed by 0 bases and J by 3 bases, leaving 21 bases between them. Germline loops: CDR1 LGHNT, CDR2 FRNRAP. CDR3 sequence reads: CASGLVQVGGTGYNQPQHF. The CDR3 DNA follows: TGTGCTAGTGGTTTGGTACAAGTTGGAGGGACGGGCTACAATCAGCCCCAGCATTTT.

In this sample, this clonotype turned up a few times. The chain uses TRBV5-4 and TRBJ1-2, with unresolved D. The germline V and J ends were trimmed by 8 bases and 3 bases, with 20 bases remaining between them. There are 15 residues in the CDR3. Germline assignment: CDR1 SGHNT and CDR2 YYREEE (reference sequence). CDR3 in DNA: TGTGCCAGTACCGTTTCACGGGTGAATGACTATGGCTACACCTTC. Amino acids: CASTVSRVNDYGYTF.

On this clonotype itself: This may come from a read error, since a much larger clone is one base off. The V and J genes are TRBV28 and TRBJ2-1, with 8 bases identical to TRBD2. The CDR3 has 13 residues. CDR1 and CDR2 from the germline V gene are MDHEN and SYDVKM. CDR3 region: CAGSGSSYNEQIF. CDR3 coding DNA: TGTGCCGGGAGCGGGAGTTCCTACAATGAGCAGATCTTC. Complete variable domain (other parts from reference TRBV28 and TRBJ2-1): DVKVTQSSRYLVKRTGEKVFLECVQDMDHENMFWYRQDPGLGLRLIYFSYDVKMKEKGDIPEGYSVSREKKERFSLILESASTNQTSMYLCAGSGSSYNEQIFGPGTRLTVL.

J is TRBJ1-1 and V is TRBV5-6, with no clear D. V dropped 2 bases and J dropped 5 bases, with 7 bases sitting between them. The CDR3 length is 12 residues. Germline V gene lookup returns CDR1 SGHDT and CDR2 YYEEEE. The CDR3 nucleotides read TGTGCCAGCAGCTTCCTTACGACTGAAGCTTTCTTT. It is translated as CASSFLTTEAFF.